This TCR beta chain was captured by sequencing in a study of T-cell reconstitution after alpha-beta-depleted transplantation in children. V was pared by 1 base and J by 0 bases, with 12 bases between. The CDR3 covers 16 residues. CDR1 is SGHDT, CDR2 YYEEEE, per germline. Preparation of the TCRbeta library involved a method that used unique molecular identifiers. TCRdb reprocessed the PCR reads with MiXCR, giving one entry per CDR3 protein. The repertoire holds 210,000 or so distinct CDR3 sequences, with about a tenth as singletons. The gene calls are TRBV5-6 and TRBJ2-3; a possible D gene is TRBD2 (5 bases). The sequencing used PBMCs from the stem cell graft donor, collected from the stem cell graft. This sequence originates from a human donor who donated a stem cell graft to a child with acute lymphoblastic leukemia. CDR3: CASSLMASLSTDTQYF. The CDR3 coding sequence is TGTGCCAGCAGCTTGATGGCTAGCCTCAGCACAGATACGCAGTATTTT. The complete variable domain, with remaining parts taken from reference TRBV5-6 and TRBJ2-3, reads DAGVTQSPTHLIKTRGQQVTLRCSPKSGHDTVSWYQQALGQGPQFIFQYYEEEERQRGNFPDRFSGHQFPNYSSELNVNALLLGDSALYLCASSLMASLSTDTQYFGPGTRLTVL.